Presented here are 23 T cell receptor beta chains from one specimen sequenced in a study of cytomegalovirus exposure and HLA in healthy donors. Amplification used 60 Vbeta primers and 13 Jbeta primers. Only in-frame clones appear in the TCRdb table, and some are missing; sequencing was by immunoSEQ multiplex PCR. The sample has more than 50,000 clones, 70% to 85% seen once. Sample: PBMCs. These receptors came from a woman in her forties or fifties in good health and CMV-seropositive.

The chain uses TRBV7-9 and TRBJ1-2; D ambiguous. The V end lost 0 bases, the J end lost 4 bases, and 9 bases lay between the germline ends. This CDR3 has 14 amino acids. CDR1 and CDR2 (germline): SEHNR, FQNEAQ (reference sequence). In DNA, the CDR3 is TGTGCCAGCAGCTTAGCCAGCGTCAGCTATGGCTACACCTTC. Translated, it gives CASSLASVSYGYTF.

This clone was picked up a small number of times. The gene calls are TRBV30 and TRBJ2-7; no reliable D call. V lost 1 base to trimming and J lost 7 bases, with 11 bases between them. CDR3 length: 12 residues. Germline-derived CDR1 and CDR2 are GTSNPN and SVGIG (reference sequence). The CDR3, as DNA: TGTGCCTGGAGTGGGGCCTCTTGGGAGCAGTACTTC. Protein sequence: CAWSGASWEQYF.

The gene calls are TRBV9 and TRBJ2-3, with 8 bases fitting TRBD2. V dropped 6 bases and J dropped 2; count of bases not matched to a gene: 8. The CDR3 extends over 15 amino acids. Germline CDR1 is SGDLS and CDR2 is YYNGEE. The CDR3 here is CASNQAGEATDTQYF. The CDR3 DNA reads as TGTGCCAGCAACCAAGCGGGAGAGGCCACAGATACGCAGTATTTT.

This chain joins TRBV29-1 and TRBJ2-3; D is unclear. The CDR3 runs 12 residues. Germline loops: CDR1 SQVTM, CDR2 ANQGSEA. V was shortened by 8 bases and J by 2 bases, with 11 bases between the two germline ends. The chain's CDR3 is CSPLTHTDTQYF. CDR3 nucleotide sequence: TGCAGCCCTCTGACTCACACAGATACGCAGTATTTT.

The rearrangement links TRBV7-2 to TRBJ2-3; 11 bases are shared with TRBD2. The CDR3 contains 15 residues. Germline assignment: CDR1 SGHTA and CDR2 FQGNSA. The ends lost 3 bases at V and 9 bases at J; junction bases unmatched: 8. The CDR3 nucleotides read TGTGCCAGCAGCTTCTCCCCGACTAGCGGGACGACGCAGTATTTT. Its protein is CASSFSPTSGTTQYF. Together with reference TRBV7-2 and TRBJ2-3, the CDR3 gives the full variable domain: GAGVSQSPSNKVTEKGKDVELRCDPISGHTALYWYRQSLGQGLEFLIYFQGNSAPDKSGLPSDRFSAERTGGSVSTLTIQRTQQEDSAVYLCASSFSPTSGTTQYFGPGTRLTVL.

V usage is TRBV5-6 and J usage is TRBJ2-3, with 13 bases lining up with TRBD2. CDR3 length: 16 amino acids. Germline assignment: CDR1 SGHDT and CDR2 YYEEEE. With V trimmed by 4 bases and J by 8 bases, 10 bases remained unmatched. The DNA of the CDR3 is TGTGCCAGCAGCCCCGGACTAGCGGGAGCGCGGGTTACGCAGTATTTT. Amino acid sequence: CASSPGLAGARVTQYF.

The chain links TRBV18 to TRBJ2-1; TRBD2 aligns across 7 bases. V lost 0 bases and J lost 0; bases outside the gene matches: 2. CDR3 length: 16 residues. Germline CDR1 is KGHSH and CDR2 is LQKENI. In nucleotides, the CDR3 is TGTGCCAGCTCACCACCGGGCGGGAGCTCCTACAATGAGCAGTTCTTC. This translates into CASSPPGGSSYNEQFF.

J is TRBJ2-1 and V is TRBV7-9, with 7 bases matching TRBD2. The CDR3 contains 17 residues. The V gene's germline CDR1 is SEHNR and CDR2 FQNEAQ (reference sequence). V shed 3 bases, J shed 4 bases, and the junction held 12 bases outside the gene matches. The CDR3 protein is CASSFLLTASGYNEQFF. DNA of the CDR3: TGTGCCAGCAGCTTTCTTTTGACGGCTAGCGGTTACAATGAGCAGTTCTTC.

V and J are TRBV7-2 and TRBJ2-1; the match to TRBD2 covers 15 bases. Germline assignment: CDR1 SGHTA and CDR2 FQGNSA. Unmatched junction bases numbered 8, after V lost 8 bases and J lost 9 bases. The length of the CDR3 is 15 residues. This chain's CDR3 is CASGLAGGGLGEQFF. CDR3 DNA: TGTGCCAGCGGACTAGCGGGGGGGGGTTTGGGTGAGCAGTTCTTC.

There are a few counts of this clone. The chain links TRBV29-1 to TRBJ2-7; 10 bases map to TRBD2. The germline gives CDR1 SQVTM, CDR2 ANQGSEA. The CDR3 runs to 14 residues. Losses at the gene ends were 4 bases for V and 3 bases for J; bases not matched to a gene: 6. The CDR3 reads CSVASGGDYYEQYF. The CDR3 nucleotides read TGCAGCGTTGCCAGCGGGGGGGACTACTACGAGCAGTACTTC.

This clone was observed a few times. This chain's CDR3 is CASRDNKYNEQFF. DNA for the CDR3: TGCGCCAGCAGGGACAATAAGTACAATGAGCAGTTCTTC. The J gene is TRBJ2-1, the V gene TRBV5-1, with D possibly matching TRBD1 (5 bases). The CDR3 length is 13 residues. The ends were cut back, 5 bases at V and 4 bases at J, with 10 bases in the middle. Germline V gene lookup returns CDR1 SGHRS and CDR2 YFSETQ.

The V gene is TRBV11-2, the J gene TRBJ2-7, with D uncertain. In germline, CDR1 is SGHAT, CDR2 FQNNGV. The CDR3 contains 11 residues. The V gene lost 7 bases and the J gene lost 1 base, with 5 bases spanning the gap. The CDR3 coding sequence is TGTGCCAGCACCTCTTCCTACGAGCAGTACTTC. Protein product: CASTSSYEQYF. Combining the CDR3 with reference TRBV11-2 and TRBJ2-7 gives the whole variable domain EAGVAQSPRYKIIEKRQSVAFWCNPISGHATLYWYQQILGQGPKLLIQFQNNGVVDDSQLPKDRFSAERLKGVDSTLKIQPAKLEDSAVYLCASTSSYEQYFGPGTRLTVT.

The chain couples TRBV5-8 to TRBJ1-1; D is unclear. Trimming took 0 bases from V and 4 from J, leaving 13 bases between them. Germline assignment: CDR1 SGHTS and CDR2 YDEGEE. The CDR3 is 15 amino acids. CDR3 sequence: CASSLGRQRSTEAFF. CDR3 coding DNA: TGTGCCAGCAGCTTGGGGAGGCAGCGTAGCACTGAAGCTTTCTTT.

The chain combines TRBV19 with TRBJ2-3; 10 bases are a match to TRBD2. This CDR3 spans 14 amino acids. CDR1 is LNHDA, CDR2 SQIVND, per germline (reference sequence). The V and J ends lost 6 bases and 5 bases, in that order; junction bases with no gene match: 5. CDR3 protein: CASRASGGGDTQYF. CDR3 bases: TGTGCCAGTAGGGCTAGCGGGGGAGGAGATACGCAGTATTTT. Full variable domain (remainder filled in from reference TRBV19 and TRBJ2-3): DGGITQSPKYLFRKEGQNVTLSCEQNLNHDAMYWYRQDPGQGLRLIYYSQIVNDFQKGDIAEGYSVSREKKESFPLTVTSAQKNPTAFYLCASRASGGGDTQYFGPGTRLTVL.

The chain uses TRBV28 and TRBJ2-7, with D possibly TRBD2 on 5 matching bases. V was pared by 1 base and J by 1 base, with 11 bases between. Germline assignment: CDR1 MDHEN and CDR2 SYDVKM. This CDR3 has 15 amino acids. CDR3 amino acids: CASSLLSTGSYEQYF. As DNA, the CDR3 is TGTGCCAGCAGTTTATTGTCGACGGGGTCCTACGAGCAGTACTTC.

The J gene is TRBJ2-1, the V gene TRBV6-4; 8 nucleotides line up with TRBD2. The CDR3 is 15 residues long. J was trimmed by 7 bases and V by 4 bases; bases with no gene match: 9. CDR1 and CDR2 (germline): MRHNA, SNTAGT. Here the CDR3 DNA reads TGTGCCAGCAGTGTTACGGGAGGGCCGGAAAATGAGCAGTTCTTC. Protein sequence: CASSVTGGPENEQFF.

The chain joins TRBV27 to TRBJ1-2; the match to TRBD1 covers 7 bases. The CDR3 consists of 16 residues. The V and J ends lost 5 bases and 0 bases, in that order; junction bases with no gene match: 9. Looked up from germline, CDR1 is MNHEY and CDR2 is SMNVEV (reference sequence). CDR3 sequence reads: CASSPRGSTSNYGYTF. DNA of the CDR3: TGTGCCAGCAGTCCCAGGGGGAGTACATCTAACTATGGCTACACCTTC.

Regarding this clone: One junction end does not reproduce the germline sequence, and a read error may be involved. The V and J genes are TRBV6-5 and TRBJ1-5; no firm D call. This CDR3 contains 13 residues. Germline-derived CDR1 and CDR2 are MNHEY and SVGAGI. The CDR3 protein is CAGSMTMWQPQHF. The DNA of the CDR3 is TGTGCCGGCAGTATGACAATGTGGCAGCCCCAGCATTTT.

This chain joins TRBV27 and TRBJ2-5, with D possibly matching TRBD2 (6 bases). V lost 0 bases and J lost 1, with 15 bases in between. Germline loops: CDR1 MNHEY, CDR2 SMNVEV (reference sequence). The length of the CDR3 is 17 residues. The chain's CDR3 is CASSLSLERGIQETQYF. The CDR3 DNA reads as TGTGCCAGCAGTTTATCCCTCGAACGGGGGATCCAAGAGACCCAGTACTTC.

The chain couples TRBV15 to TRBJ1-1; D possibly corresponds to TRBD1 (6 bases). The V and J ends lost 3 bases and 7 bases respectively, with 9 bases between them. Germline V gives CDR1 LNHNV, CDR2 YYDKDF (reference sequence). CDR3 length: 12 residues. CDR3 sequence: CATSRDSFEAFF. CDR3 DNA: TGTGCCACCAGCAGGGACAGTTTTGAAGCTTTCTTT.

The V and J genes are TRBV21-1 and TRBJ2-1; the table assigns TRBD2, which was not confirmed against the DNA. TRBV21-1 is given as a pseudogene. The CDR3 loop spans 17 amino acids. This CDR3 reads CASSKREIAGVSYEQFF. The CDR3 DNA is TGTGCCAGCAGCAAAAGGGAAATAGCGGGAGTATCCTATGAGCAGTTCTTC.

The chain couples TRBV7-2 to TRBJ2-5; D is perhaps TRBD2 (6 bases). V dropped 4 bases and J dropped 2 bases, with 14 bases sitting between them. CDR1 and CDR2 from the germline V gene are SGHTA and FQGNSA. The CDR3 runs 15 residues. The chain's CDR3 is CASSYQDGLQETQYF. For the CDR3, the DNA is TGTGCCAGCAGCTACCAGGACGGACTACAAGAGACCCAGTACTTC.

The chain recombines TRBV28 with TRBJ1-4; D unclear. The germline CDR1 and CDR2 sequences are MDHEN and SYDVKM. This CDR3 is built from 15 residues. Trimming pared 5 bases from V and 4 bases from J, leaving 14 bases between. The DNA for the CDR3 is TGTGCCAGCAGTCTATCCACACAGCTTAATGAAAAACTGTTTTTT. It codes for CASSLSTQLNEKLFF.